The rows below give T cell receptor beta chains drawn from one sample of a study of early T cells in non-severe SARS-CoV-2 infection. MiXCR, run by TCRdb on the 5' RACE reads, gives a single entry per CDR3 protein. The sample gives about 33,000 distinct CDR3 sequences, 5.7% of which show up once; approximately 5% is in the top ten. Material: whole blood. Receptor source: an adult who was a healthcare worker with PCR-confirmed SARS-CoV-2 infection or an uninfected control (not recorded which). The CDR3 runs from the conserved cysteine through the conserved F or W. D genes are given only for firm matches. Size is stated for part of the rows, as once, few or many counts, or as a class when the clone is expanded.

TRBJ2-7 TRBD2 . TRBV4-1 CASSLTIAGLSYEQYF TGCGCCAGCAGCCTTACCATAGCGGGACTCTCCTACGAGCAGTACTTC
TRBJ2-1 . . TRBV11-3 CASSLASVTYNEQFF TGTGCCAGCAGCTTAGCGAGCGTCACCTACAATGAGCAGTTCTTC
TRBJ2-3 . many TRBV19 CASSNQGAQYF TGTGCCAGTAGTAACCAGGGTGCGCAGTATTTT
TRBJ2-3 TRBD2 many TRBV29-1 CSVGTSGTDTQYF TGCAGCGTTGGGACTAGCGGCACAGATACGCAGTATTTT
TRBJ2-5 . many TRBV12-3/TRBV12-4 CASSLAGDAQYF TGTGCCAGCAGTTTAGCGGGGGATGCCCAGTACTTC
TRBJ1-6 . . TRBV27 CASSLFGNSPLHF TGTGCCAGCAGTTTATTTGGGAATTCACCCCTCCACTTT
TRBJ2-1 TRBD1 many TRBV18 CASSRSIGTAYNEQFF TGTGCCAGCTCACGATCTATAGGGACAGCCTACAATGAGCAGTTCTTC
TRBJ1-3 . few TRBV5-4 CASSYLNRDAGNTIYF TGTGCCAGCAGCTACCTAAACAGGGACGCTGGAAACACCATATATTTT
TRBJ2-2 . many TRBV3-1 CASSQDAGTGELFF TGTGCCAGCAGCCAAGATGCAGGTACCGGGGAGCTGTTTTTT
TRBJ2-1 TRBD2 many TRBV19 CASSSVRLAGGRGDSSYNEQFF TGTGCCAGTAGTAGCGTGCGACTAGCGGGAGGCCGGGGAGACAGCTCCTACAATGAGCAGTTCTTC
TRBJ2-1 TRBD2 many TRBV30 CAWAPGLGRNNEQFF TGTGCCTGGGCGCCGGGACTAGGGAGGAATAATGAGCAGTTCTTC
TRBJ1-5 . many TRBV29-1 CSVETGGPNQPQHF TGCAGCGTCGAGACAGGAGGCCCCAATCAGCCCCAGCATTTT
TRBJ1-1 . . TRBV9 CASSRRHTEAFF TGTGCCAGCAGCCGACGGCACACTGAAGCTTTCTTT
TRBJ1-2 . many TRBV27 CASSPRVAYGYTF TGTGCCAGCAGTCCCAGGGTTGCCTATGGCTACACCTTC
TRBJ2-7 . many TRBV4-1 CASSQDRYQETYEQYF TGCGCCAGCAGCCAAGATCGGTATCAGGAGACCTACGAGCAGTACTTC
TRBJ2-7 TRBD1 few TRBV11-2 CASSSLLGQGTYEQYF TGTGCCAGCAGCTCACTCCTTGGACAGGGCACCTACGAGCAGTACTTC
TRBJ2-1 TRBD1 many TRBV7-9 CASSLGDRGFGEQFF TGTGCCAGCAGCTTAGGAGACAGGGGGTTTGGTGAGCAGTTCTTC
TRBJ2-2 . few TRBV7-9 CASSHGLNTGELFF TGTGCCAGCAGCCATGGACTGAACACCGGGGAGCTGTTTTTT
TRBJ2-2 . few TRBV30 CAEDKNTGELFF TGTGCCGAAGATAAGAACACCGGGGAGCTGTTTTTT
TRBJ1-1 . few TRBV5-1 CASSLVDTEAFF TGCGCCAGCAGCTTGGTTGACACTGAAGCTTTCTTT
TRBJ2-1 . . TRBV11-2 CASSPPSRRSYNEQFF TGTGCCAGCAGCCCCCCTAGCAGGAGGTCCTACAATGAGCAGTTCTTC
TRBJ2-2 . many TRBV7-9 CASSWDRGGRSPFANTGELFF TGTGCCAGCAGCTGGGACCGGGGTGGCAGGTCCCCTTTCGCGAACACCGGGGAGCTGTTTTTT
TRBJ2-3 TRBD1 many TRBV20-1 CSARDGGRGHQDTQYF TGCAGTGCTAGAGATGGGGGCAGGGGGCACCAAGATACGCAGTATTTT
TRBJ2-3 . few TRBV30 CAWSLSREDTQYF TGTGCCTGGAGCCTCTCCCGAGAAGATACGCAGTATTTT
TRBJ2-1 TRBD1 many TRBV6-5 CASSYGQGRRPFF TGTGCCAGCAGTTACGGACAGGGACGTCGTCCGTTCTTC
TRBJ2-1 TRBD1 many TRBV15 CATSRGTGRNEQFF TGTGCCACCAGCAGAGGGACAGGGCGGAATGAGCAGTTCTTC
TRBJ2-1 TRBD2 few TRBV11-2 CASSFPRGAGGPKEQFF TGTGCCAGCAGCTTCCCTAGGGGAGCGGGAGGCCCCAAGGAGCAGTTCTTC
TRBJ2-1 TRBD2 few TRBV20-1 CSAPTSGRRNEQFF TGCAGTGCGCCGACTAGCGGGAGACGTAATGAGCAGTTCTTC
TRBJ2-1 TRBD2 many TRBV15 CATSRVGRGYNEQFF TGTGCCACCAGCAGAGTGGGGCGGGGGTACAATGAGCAGTTCTTC
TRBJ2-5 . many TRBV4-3 CASSQRQWETQYF TGCGCCAGCAGCCAACGACAATGGGAGACCCAGTACTTC
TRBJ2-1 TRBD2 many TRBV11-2 CASSAGGSNEQFF TGTGCCAGCAGCGCGGGAGGGTCCAATGAGCAGTTCTTC
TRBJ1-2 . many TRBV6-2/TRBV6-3 CASTYRAALYGYTF TGTGCCAGCACCTACAGGGCCGCTCTCTATGGCTACACCTTC
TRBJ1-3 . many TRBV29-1 CSVPGTSENTIYF TGCAGCGTTCCCGGGACATCGGAAAACACCATATATTTT
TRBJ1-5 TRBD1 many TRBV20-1 CSARKTGQSSNQPQHF TGCAGTGCTAGAAAAACGGGACAGAGTAGCAATCAGCCCCAGCATTTT
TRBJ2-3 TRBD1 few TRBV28 CASSTGQGTDTQYF TGTGCCAGCAGTACGGGACAGGGGACAGATACGCAGTATTTT
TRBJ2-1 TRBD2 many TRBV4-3 CASSQVLVSGRAGNEQFF TGCGCCAGCAGCCAAGTCCTCGTTAGCGGGAGAGCTGGCAATGAGCAGTTCTTC
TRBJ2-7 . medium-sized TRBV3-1 CASSHGFYEQYF TGTGCCAGCAGCCACGGCTTCTACGAGCAGTACTTC
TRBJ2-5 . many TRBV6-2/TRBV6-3 CASTSGQQETQYF TGTGCCAGCACCAGCGGTCAACAAGAGACCCAGTACTTC